The sample holds one count of the clone carrying this TCR beta chain. Antigen specificity is unknown. The data belong to a study of STAT5B mutations in CD4+ large granular lymphocyte leukemia. Buffy coats from healthy blood donors served as controls. Using immunoSEQ multiplex PCR, the repertoire was profiled, and TCRdb retains in-frame clones only, with some absent. The data show approximately 52,000 clones, with roughly 72% seen just once and over 1.5% held by the top ten. Germline values: CDR1 LNHDA, CDR2 SQIVND (reference sequence). The CDR3 is 16 amino acids. Trimming shortened V by 5 bases and J by 1 base, and 17 bases separated the two germline ends. Findings of the study overall: Without putative leukemic clones, patient CD4-sorted repertoires remained more clonal than healthy CD4+ repertoires. No patients shared main leukemic clonotypes, though roughly 25% appeared at low frequency elsewhere. Compared with healthy controls (2/35), patient top clones favored TRBV06 (8/27).

The sample taken for sequencing was CD4+ T cells from blood buffy coats. This receptor was taken from a human donor in good health. The chain joins TRBV19 to TRBJ2-5; tentative D call: TRBD1 (7 bases). CDR3 sequence (DNA): TGTGCCAGTAGTCCCAACCGACAGGGAGGCCAAGAGACCCAGTACTTC. Translating it yields CASSPNRQGGQETQYF. Using reference TRBV19 and TRBJ2-5 for the parts outside the CDR3, the full variable domain is DGGITQSPKYLFRKEGQNVTLSCEQNLNHDAMYWYRQDPGQGLRLIYYSQIVNDFQKGDIAEGYSVSREKKESFPLTVTSAQKNPTAFYLCASSPNRQGGQETQYFGPGTRLLVL.